The subject of this entry is one T cell receptor (beta chain). The antigen remains unidentified. Positive SARS-CoV-2 PCR tests in convalescent patients dated from March to December 2020, pre-Alpha, Beta and Delta. This entry belongs to a study of vaccination and CD4 T cells after COVID-19. Overall study context: Post-COVID draws came a median approximately 100 days after diagnosis (range 35 to 161). A median of approximately 75 days (range 14 to 241) separated dose two from the taking of post-vaccine samples.

TCRdb passed the PCR reads through MiXCR, listing each CDR3 protein once. Here the sample spans 11,000 to 15,000 distinct CDR3 sequences, 69% being singletons. After removal of 4 bases from V and 4 bases from J, the junction contained 8 bases not matched to a gene. The CDR3 sequence is 16 residues long. Germline V lookup: CDR1 MNHEY, CDR2 SMNVEV (reference sequence). Overall study results and limits: The authors identified 304 of 307 vaccine-specific clones in convalescent patients as spike mono-reactive.

The TCR originated in a human donor who had recovered from COVID-19. The chain joins TRBV27 to TRBJ2-3; 10 bases are shared with TRBD2. This material consisted of CD4+ T cells from blood, taken after SARS-CoV-2 vaccination. CDR3: CASSSFSSGSADTQYF. The CDR3 DNA reads TGTGCCAGCAGTTCGTTTTCTAGCGGGAGCGCAGATACGCAGTATTTT.